Listed here are 8 T cell receptor beta chains from one sample, sequenced in a study of blood T cell repertoires in COVID-19. Profiling relied on immunoSEQ multiplex PCR, and the TCRdb table lists in-frame clones only, not all of them. The table has around 160,000 clones, approximately 80% seen once. The sequencing input was peripheral blood. The receptor set was obtained from a woman in her forties with active or convalescent COVID-19.

The chain joins TRBV7-9 to TRBJ1-1; the D gene is possibly TRBD1 (5 bases). Germline loops: CDR1 SEHNR, CDR2 FQNEAQ (reference sequence). The CDR3 has 13 amino acids. Deletions cut 5 bases from V and 7 bases from J, with 14 bases between. The CDR3 here is CASSAYRDFEAFF. The CDR3, as DNA: TGTGCCAGCAGCGCCTATCGGGACTTTGAAGCTTTCTTT.

The gene calls are TRBV15 and TRBJ2-1; D ambiguous. The V and J ends lost 0 bases and 6 bases respectively, with 9 bases between them. CDR3 length equals 14 residues. The germline V gene encodes CDR1 LNHNV and CDR2 YYDKDF (reference sequence). This CDR3 reads CATSRDPVANEQFF. CDR3 coding DNA: TGTGCCACCAGCAGAGATCCGGTAGCCAATGAGCAGTTCTTC.

This rearrangement joins TRBV28 to TRBJ1-1, with 8 nucleotides matching TRBD1. The CDR3 is 16 residues long. Germline CDR1 MDHEN, CDR2 SYDVKM. The ends lost 5 bases at V and 0 bases at J; junction bases unmatched: 8. CDR3 in amino acids: CASSLPQQGVNTEAFF. As DNA, the CDR3 is TGTGCCAGCAGTCTCCCTCAACAGGGGGTGAACACTGAAGCTTTCTTT.

This rearrangement joins TRBV7-9 to TRBJ2-3; 7 nucleotides align to TRBD2. V lost 4 bases, J lost 1 base, and 5 bases stayed unmatched. The CDR3 runs to 15 residues. Germline V gene lookup returns CDR1 SEHNR and CDR2 FQNEAQ (reference sequence). CDR3 coding DNA: TGTGCCAGCAGCTCGATCCTAGCGGGCACAGATACGCAGTATTTT. This gives the protein CASSSILAGTDTQYF.

The CDR3 loop reads CSVSQEMNTEAFF. In nucleotides, the CDR3 is TGCAGCGTCTCACAAGAAATGAACACTGAAGCTTTCTTT. The chain employs TRBV29-1 and TRBJ1-1, with unresolved D. The CDR3 is 13 amino acids. CDR1 and CDR2 from the germline V gene are SQVTM and ANQGSEA. V lost 6 bases to trimming and J lost 0 bases, with 11 bases between them.

As DNA, the CDR3 is TGTGCCAGCAGCCACCGCCGGGCGGGGCAGGGTTATGGCTACACCTTC. It specifies CASSHRRAGQGYGYTF. This sequence joins TRBV28 and TRBJ1-2; TRBD1 might be the D (5 bases). V lost 6 bases and J lost 5, with 22 bases in between. There are 16 residues in the CDR3. Germline lookup yields CDR1 MDHEN and CDR2 SYDVKM.

The rearrangement links TRBV2 to TRBJ1-5; 12 bases map to TRBD1. The trim removed 2 bases at V and 7 bases at J, leaving 3 bases unmatched. This CDR3 has 15 residues. Germline values: CDR1 SNHLY, CDR2 FYNNEI. CDR3 sequence reads: CASSETGTGGQPQHF. The CDR3 DNA sequence: TGTGCCAGCAGTGAAACAGGGACAGGGGGCCAGCCCCAGCATTTT. Variable domain in full (rest from reference TRBV2 and TRBJ1-5): EPEVTQTPSHQVTQMGQEVILRCVPISNHLYFYWYRQILGQKVEFLVSFYNNEISEKSEIFDDQFSVERPDGSNFTLKIRSTKLEDSAMYFCASSETGTGGQPQHFGDGTRLSIL.

This clone was seen more than once but under ten times. This chain connects TRBV28 to TRBJ1-2, with D unclear. The V end lost 6 bases, the J end lost 1 base, and 15 bases lay between the germline ends. The CDR3 length is 15 residues. Germline CDR1 is MDHEN and CDR2 is SYDVKM. The CDR3 DNA follows: TGTGCCAGCAGCTCCCCCCGGTATAATAACTATGGCTACACCTTC. This gives the protein CASSSPRYNNYGYTF.